These T cell receptor beta chains were read from a single sample in a study of T cell changes during pregnancy in multiple sclerosis. Sequenced by immunoSEQ multiplex PCR; TCRdb stores in-frame clones only, minus some. The sample consists of 93,000 or so clones, roughly 92% of them appearing once. The sequencing used peripheral blood, collected after pregnancy. The receptor set was obtained from a female donor with multiple sclerosis, enrolled in a pregnancy study. CDR3s include the opening cysteine and the closing phenylalanine or tryptophan. The order of the fields is J gene, clone size, V gene, D gene, CDR3 protein, CDR3 DNA. The D gene is left open where the match is weak. Clone size is shown for a subset of rows, as once, few, many or a class of expanded clone.

TRBJ1-2 | NA | TRBV9 | TRBD1 | CASAQSRDRASLGYTF | TGTGCCAGCGCACAAAGCAGGGACAGGGCCTCGCTTGGCTACACCTTC
TRBJ1-6 | NA | TRBV28 | NA | CASRNRFSPLHF | TGTGCCAGCAGAAACAGGTTTTCACCCCTCCACTTT
TRBJ2-1 | NA | TRBV7-9 | TRBD2 | CASRLAGADEQFF | TGTGCCAGCAGACTAGCGGGGGCGGATGAGCAGTTCTTC
TRBJ1-1 | once | TRBV10-3 | TRBD1 | CAISEGAGGQAFF | TGTGCCATCAGTGAGGGGGCAGGGGGTCAGGCTTTCTTT
TRBJ2-1 | NA | TRBV12-5 | NA | CASGLVLRAGIYNEQFF | TGTGCTAGTGGTTTGGTACTGCGAGCGGGTATTTACAATGAGCAGTTCTTC
TRBJ2-2 | NA | TRBV5-1 | NA | CASSLQGGETGELFF | TGCGCCAGCAGCTTACAAGGGGGTGAGACCGGGGAGCTGTTTTTT
TRBJ1-2 | NA | TRBV6-5 | TRBD1 | CASSYDRGNYGYTF | TGTGCCAGCAGTTACGACAGGGGTAACTATGGCTACACCTTC
TRBJ2-7 | NA | TRBV4-1 | TRBD1 | CASSQYRTGVSYEQYF | TGCGCCAGCAGCCAATATCGAACAGGGGTCTCCTACGAGCAGTACTTC
TRBJ1-2 | NA | TRBV27 | NA | CASTKAGGGYGYTF | TGTGCCAGCACAAAGGCAGGCGGGGGCTATGGCTACACCTTC
TRBJ2-1 | NA | TRBV6-4 | TRBD2 | CASTVRREGLGSYNEQFF | TGTGCCAGCACCGTTAGACGGGAGGGCCTCGGCTCCTACAATGAGCAGTTCTTC
TRBJ2-7 | NA | TRBV5-1 | TRBD1 | CASSWTGPYEQYF | TGCGCCAGCAGCTGGACAGGGCCCTACGAGCAGTACTTC
TRBJ1-2 | once | TRBV6-5 | NA | CASSYSEGNGYTF | TGTGCCAGCAGTTACTCGGAGGGGAATGGCTACACCTTC
TRBJ2-7 | once | TRBV19 | TRBD2 | CASSGGPGGDSYEQYF | TGTGCCAGTAGTGGAGGACCGGGAGGAGACTCCTACGAGCAGTACTTC
TRBJ2-1 | NA | TRBV15 | TRBD2 | CATSRGGGGVNEQFF | TGTGCCACCAGCAGAGGGGGGGGAGGGGTCAATGAGCAGTTCTTC
TRBJ1-6 | NA | TRBV7-9 | NA | CASSLDGGMSTPLHF | TGTGCCAGCAGCTTAGATGGGGGGATGAGTACACCCCTCCACTTT
TRBJ1-4 | NA | TRBV4-2 | TRBD1 | CASSQDGTGSNEKLFF | TGTGCCAGCAGCCAGGACGGGACAGGGTCTAATGAAAAACTGTTTTTT
TRBJ1-6 | NA | TRBV4-3 | NA | CASSQGGRVDSPPHF | TGCGCCAGCAGCCAAGGAGGCAGGGTGGATTCACCCCCCCACTTT
TRBJ2-7 | NA | TRBV7-8 | NA | CASSSGLVSYEQYF | TGTGCCAGCAGCTCGGGACTGGTATCCTACGAGCAGTACTTC